These 23 T cell receptor beta chains came from one sample sequenced in a study of shared clonotypes between healthy human individuals (dated by TCRdb to 2020 to 2021). The library relied on the immunoSEQ multiplex PCR assay. TCRdb retrieved this table from immuneACCESS and kept in-frame rearrangements only. Not all clones are present; in checked studies, unresolved V genes account for under half, and no reason is known for the remainder. The sample data list about 490,000 clones, and 60% to 80% of these were observed just once. Around 13% of the sample lies in the top ten. Specimen: PBMCs. These receptor sequences come from a woman between 40 and 55 years old in good health. Some clones in this sample may be carry-over from other donors' samples.

Comments on this clone: A much larger clone differs from this one at a single base, so this may be a read error. The sample holds other DNA sequences that translate to the same CDR3. The CDR3 loop reads CASSVDGYNEQFF. The CDR3 region has the DNA TGTGCCAGCAGCGTAGACGGATACAATGAGCAGTTCTTC. The chain uses TRBV9 and TRBJ2-1; D is ambiguous. V was shortened by 0 bases and J by 4 bases, with 5 bases between the two germline ends. Germline V gene lookup returns CDR1 SGDLS and CDR2 YYNGEE. This CDR3 comprises 13 residues.

The CDR3 nucleotides read TGTGCCAGCAGCGTAGGCGGCGGGCGCCAAGAGACCCAGTACTTC. Protein sequence: CASSVGGGRQETQYF. V is TRBV9 and J is TRBJ2-5, with a tentative D call TRBD2 (5 bases). Trimming removed 0 bases at V and 1 base at J, with 10 bases between. The CDR3 has 15 amino acids. From germline, CDR1 is SGDLS and CDR2 YYNGEE.

The CDR3 nucleotides read TGTGCCAGCAGACCTACCTACAATGAGCAGTTCTTC. Translating gives CASRPTYNEQFF. The genes are TRBV6-1 and TRBJ2-1; no firm D call. Germline loops: CDR1 MNHNS, CDR2 SASEGT. The CDR3 is 12 amino acids. Between the trimmed V and J ends, which lost 6 bases and 2 bases, there was a span of 5 bases.

This clone was detected only once. At one end, the junction sequence differs from germline, possibly due to a read error. The chain carries TRBV28 and TRBJ1-4; D unclear. CDR3 length: 17 amino acids. Germline values: CDR1 MDHEN, CDR2 SYDVKM. CDR3: CTSTSPGERATNEKLFF. DNA for the CDR3: TGTACCAGCACCTCCCCAGGTGAACGCGCAACTAATGAAAAACTGTTTTTT.

This CDR3 reads CASSVSDQLYTGELFF. DNA of the CDR3: TGTGCCAGCAGCGTATCAGATCAGTTGTACACCGGGGAGCTGTTTTTT. This chain joins TRBV4-2 and TRBJ2-2; no clear D. Per germline, CDR1 LGHNA and CDR2 YNFKEQ. This CDR3 comprises 16 residues. With 5 bases removed from V and 3 bases from J, the gap between germline ends came to 16 bases.

This chain uses TRBV2 with TRBJ2-7; D is possibly TRBD1 (6 bases). Germline CDR1 is SNHLY and CDR2 is FYNNEI. With 8 bases removed from V and 5 bases from J, the gap between germline ends came to 16 bases. This CDR3 has 13 amino acids. CDR3 in DNA: TGTGCCAGCGTCCGGGACACCCTAAACGAGCAGTACTTC. This sequence encodes CASVRDTLNEQYF. Drawing the rest from reference TRBV2 and TRBJ2-7, the complete variable domain is EPEVTQTPSHQVTQMGQEVILRCVPISNHLYFYWYRQILGQKVEFLVSFYNNEISEKSEIFDDQFSVERPDGSNFTLKIRSTKLEDSAMYFCASVRDTLNEQYFGPGTRLTVT.

This clone showed up many times. Other nucleotide sequences in the sample specify the same CDR3. V usage is TRBV11-2 and J usage is TRBJ2-7; D call uncertain. The V and J ends lost 0 bases and 3 bases respectively, with 9 bases between them. Germline V gene sequence: CDR1 SGHAT, CDR2 FQNNGV. The CDR3 length is 14 residues. CDR3 nucleotide sequence: TGTGCCAGCAGCTTAGATCCCCAGGTCTACGAGCAGTACTTC. Residues: CASSLDPQVYEQYF.

This chain links TRBV6-5 with TRBJ1-6; D not resolved. Germline lookup yields CDR1 MNHEY and CDR2 SVGAGI. The CDR3 consists of 15 residues. Deletions cut 6 bases from V and 0 bases from J, with 9 bases between. This CDR3 reads CASSPHSSYNSPLHF. The DNA for the CDR3 is TGTGCCAGCAGCCCACACAGCTCCTATAATTCACCCCTCCACTTT.

The genes are TRBV4-2 and TRBJ2-7, with a weak D call TRBD1 (5 bases). Germline V gene lookup returns CDR1 LGHNA and CDR2 YNFKEQ. The V gene lost 3 bases and the J gene lost 2 bases, with 14 bases spanning the gap. The CDR3 runs 15 residues. The CDR3: CASSQGLVLTYEQYF. The CDR3 nucleotides are TGTGCCAGCAGCCAGGGGCTAGTTTTAACCTACGAGCAGTACTTC.

This clone was seen repeatedly, ten times or more. The chain uses TRBV5-5 and TRBJ1-2; D is undetermined. V lost 1 base, J lost 4 bases, and 14 bases lay in between. CDR3 size: 15 residues. Germline V gene sequence: CDR1 SGHKS, CDR2 YYEKEE (reference sequence). CDR3 DNA: TGTGCCAGCAGCTTGTCGGGGTTTTGGCTCTATGGCTACACCTTC. This translates into CASSLSGFWLYGYTF.

The V gene is TRBV29-1, the J gene TRBJ1-5; D unresolved. The V gene lost 4 bases and the J gene lost 0 bases, with 25 bases spanning the gap. This CDR3 comprises 19 residues. In germline, CDR1 is SQVTM, CDR2 ANQGSEA. The CDR3 region is CSVGARRRRELYSNQPQHF. In DNA form, the CDR3 reads TGCAGCGTTGGAGCCCGTCGGAGGAGGGAACTGTATAGCAATCAGCCCCAGCATTTT.

The chain's CDR3 is CASSPLAMAGTGDFYEQYF. The CDR3 DNA reads TGTGCCAGCTCACCACTAGCGATGGCGGGGACAGGGGATTTCTACGAGCAGTACTTC. V is TRBV18 and J is TRBJ2-7, with TRBD1 matching over 10 bases. In germline, CDR1 is KGHSH, CDR2 LQKENI. The trim removed 1 base at V and 3 bases at J, leaving 15 bases unmatched. This CDR3 is built from 19 residues.

This clone was counted a few times. The rearrangement uses TRBV11-2 and TRBJ2-3, with D possibly TRBD2 on 5 matching bases. Germline CDR1 reads SGHAT; CDR2 reads FQNNGV. CDR3 length equals 16 residues. V lost 0 bases and J 3 bases, leaving 13 bases between the germline ends. The CDR3 is CASSLDSRRGTDTQYF. CDR3 DNA sequence: TGTGCCAGCAGCTTAGATAGTCGTAGAGGGACAGATACGCAGTATTTT.

The rearrangement links TRBV19 to TRBJ1-1; perhaps TRBD1 as D (6 bases). CDR3 length: 13 residues. Germline-derived CDR1 and CDR2 are LNHDA and SQIVND (reference sequence). V lost 3 bases and J 6 bases, leaving 11 bases between the germline ends. The CDR3 is CASSMRGFAEAFF. The CDR3 DNA follows: TGTGCCAGTAGTATGAGGGGGTTCGCTGAAGCTTTCTTT. Together with reference TRBV19 and TRBJ1-1, the CDR3 gives the full variable domain: DGGITQSPKYLFRKEGQNVTLSCEQNLNHDAMYWYRQDPGQGLRLIYYSQIVNDFQKGDIAEGYSVSREKKESFPLTVTSAQKNPTAFYLCASSMRGFAEAFFGQGTRLTVV.

V usage is TRBV27 and J usage is TRBJ2-5; no clear D. The V gene's germline CDR1 is MNHEY and CDR2 SMNVEV (reference sequence). There are 10 residues in the CDR3. V was pared by 6 bases and J by 5 bases, with 4 bases between. The CDR3 is CASRQETQYF. The CDR3 nucleotides are TGTGCCAGCAGACAGGAGACCCAGTACTTC.

The chain joins TRBV27 to TRBJ1-5; D unresolved. Germline loops: CDR1 MNHEY, CDR2 SMNVEV (reference sequence). V was cut by 8 bases and J by 0 bases, with 17 bases left in between. The CDR3 runs to 16 residues. CDR3: CASVRSRYYSNQPQHF. The CDR3 DNA sequence: TGTGCCAGCGTAAGGTCCAGGTATTATAGCAATCAGCCCCAGCATTTT.

The gene calls are TRBV21-1 and TRBJ2-5; TRBD2 is the table's D call, not checked against the DNA. TRBV21-1 corresponds to a pseudogene. This CDR3 has 12 residues. CDR3 residues: CASLAAWETQYF. CDR3 in DNA: TGTGCCAGCCTCGCAGCGTGGGAGACCCAGTACTTC.

This sequence joins TRBV4-1 and TRBJ1-2; 7 nucleotides align to TRBD1. Germline CDR1 reads MGHRA; CDR2 reads YSYEKL. This CDR3 contains 17 residues. V was clipped by 4 bases and J by 4 bases; unmatched bases: 15. The CDR3 reads CASSLRGQFGISYGYTF. The CDR3 DNA reads TGCGCCAGCAGCCTAAGGGGGCAGTTCGGTATTAGCTATGGCTACACCTTC.

In this sample, this clone turned up a few times. The chain carries TRBV28 and TRBJ2-5; D remains unclear. CDR3 length equals 12 residues. Germline V gene lookup returns CDR1 MDHEN and CDR2 SYDVKM. Trimming removed 6 bases from V and 3 bases from J, with 8 bases in between. The CDR3 DNA sequence: TGTGCCAGCAGCGAGCGCGAAGAGACCCAGTACTTC. Its translation is CASSEREETQYF.

The chain combines TRBV2 with TRBJ2-2; D ambiguous. The CDR3 length is 13 residues. The V end was cut by 5 bases, the J end by 6 bases, with 10 bases between. CDR1 and CDR2 (germline): SNHLY, FYNNEI. For the CDR3, the DNA is TGTGCCAGCAGTATGATTTTGGCCGGGGAGCTGTTTTTT. Its protein product is CASSMILAGELFF. The full variable domain, rest sourced from reference TRBV2 and TRBJ2-2, is EPEVTQTPSHQVTQMGQEVILRCVPISNHLYFYWYRQILGQKVEFLVSFYNNEISEKSEIFDDQFSVERPDGSNFTLKIRSTKLEDSAMYFCASSMILAGELFFGEGSRLTVL.

This clone appeared a few times. The chain carries TRBV6-1 and TRBJ2-2; 14 bases fit TRBD2. The CDR3 has 18 amino acids. Germline V CDR1 and CDR2: MNHNS, SASEGT. Unmatched junction bases numbered 6, after V lost 2 bases and J lost 4 bases. This chain's CDR3 is CASSEQGLAGVITGELFF. DNA for the CDR3: TGTGCCAGCAGTGAACAGGGACTAGCGGGAGTGATCACCGGGGAGCTGTTTTTT.

Turning to this clone: The same CDR3 also results from other DNA sequences found in this sample. The chain links TRBV11-2 to TRBJ2-1; TRBD2 aligns across 13 bases. The germline gives CDR1 SGHAT, CDR2 FQNNGV. Trimming cost V 5 bases and J 4 bases; bases outside gene matches: 2. The CDR3 consists of 15 residues. The DNA for the CDR3 is TGTGCCAGCAGCCTGGGACTAGCGGGATACAATGAGCAGTTCTTC. Amino acid sequence: CASSLGLAGYNEQFF.

Here the CDR3 reads CASSPGEGAVNQPQHF. In nucleotides, the CDR3 is TGTGCCAGCTCACCCGGGGAGGGGGCGGTCAATCAGCCCCAGCATTTT. The genes are TRBV18 and TRBJ1-5; 7 bases agree with TRBD1. The CDR3 contains 16 residues. Germline values: CDR1 KGHSH, CDR2 LQKENI. Trimming took 3 bases from V and 3 from J; bases not matched to a gene: 8.